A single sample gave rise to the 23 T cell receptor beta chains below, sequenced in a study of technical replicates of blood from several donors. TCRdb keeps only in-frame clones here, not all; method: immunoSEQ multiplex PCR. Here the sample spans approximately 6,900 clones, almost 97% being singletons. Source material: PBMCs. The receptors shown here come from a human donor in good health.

The CDR3 bases are TGTGCCAGCAGTGAAACGGGGACATGGGCTTTCTTT. This encodes CASSETGTWAFF. The rearrangement joins TRBV27 to TRBJ1-1; a possible D gene is TRBD1 (6 bases). The CDR3 runs to 12 residues. Trimming cost V 5 bases and J 11 bases, with 15 bases left between them. Looked up from germline, CDR1 is MNHEY and CDR2 is SMNVEV (reference sequence).

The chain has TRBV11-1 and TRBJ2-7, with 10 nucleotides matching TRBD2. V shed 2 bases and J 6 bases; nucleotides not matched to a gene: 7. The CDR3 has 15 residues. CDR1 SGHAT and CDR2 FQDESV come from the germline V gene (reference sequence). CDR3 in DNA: TGTGCCAGCAGCTTAAGAGCGGGAGGGACCCTCGAGCAGTACTTC. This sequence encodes CASSLRAGGTLEQYF.

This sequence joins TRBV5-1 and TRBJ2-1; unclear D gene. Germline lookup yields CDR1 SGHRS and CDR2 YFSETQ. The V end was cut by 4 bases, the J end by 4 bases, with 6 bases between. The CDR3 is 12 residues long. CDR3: CASSPNYNEQFF. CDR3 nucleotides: TGCGCCAGCAGCCCTAATTACAATGAGCAGTTCTTC.

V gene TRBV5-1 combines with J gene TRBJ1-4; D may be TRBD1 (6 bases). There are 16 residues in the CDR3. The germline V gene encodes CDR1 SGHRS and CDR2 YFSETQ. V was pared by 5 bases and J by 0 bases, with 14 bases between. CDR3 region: CASSNQGSSTNEKLFF. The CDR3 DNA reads TGCGCCAGCAGTAATCAGGGGTCCTCAACTAATGAAAAACTGTTTTTT.

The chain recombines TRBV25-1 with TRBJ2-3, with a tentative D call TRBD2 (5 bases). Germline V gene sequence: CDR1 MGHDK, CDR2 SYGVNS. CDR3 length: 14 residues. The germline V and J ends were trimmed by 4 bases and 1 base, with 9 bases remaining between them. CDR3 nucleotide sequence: TGTGCCAGCAGTGTGGACGGGGGCACAGATACGCAGTATTTT. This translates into CASSVDGGTDTQYF. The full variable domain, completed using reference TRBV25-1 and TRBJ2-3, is EADIYQTPRYLVIGTGKKITLECSQTMGHDKMYWYQQDPGMELHLIHYSYGVNSTEKGDLSSESTVSRIRTEHFPLTLESARPSHTSQYLCASSVDGGTDTQYFGPGTRLTVL.

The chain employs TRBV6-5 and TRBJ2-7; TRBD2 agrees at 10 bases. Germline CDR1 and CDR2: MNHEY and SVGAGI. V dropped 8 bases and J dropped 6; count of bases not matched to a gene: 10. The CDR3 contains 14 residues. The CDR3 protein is CASGHSGGLGEQYF. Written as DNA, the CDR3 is TGTGCCAGCGGACATAGCGGGGGGCTCGGCGAGCAGTACTTC.

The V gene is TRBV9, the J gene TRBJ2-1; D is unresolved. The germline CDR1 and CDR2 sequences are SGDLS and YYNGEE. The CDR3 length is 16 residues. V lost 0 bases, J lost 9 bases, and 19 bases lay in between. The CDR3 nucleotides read TGTGCCAGCAGCGTAGGGTCCCACACTACAATGGCTGAGCAGTTCTTC. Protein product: CASSVGSHTTMAEQFF.

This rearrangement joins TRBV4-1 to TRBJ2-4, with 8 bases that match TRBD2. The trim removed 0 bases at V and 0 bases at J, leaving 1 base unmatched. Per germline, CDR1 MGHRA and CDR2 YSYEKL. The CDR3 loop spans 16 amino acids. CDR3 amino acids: CASSQELAAAKNIQYF. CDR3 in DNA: TGCGCCAGCAGCCAAGAACTAGCGGCAGCCAAAAACATTCAGTACTTC.

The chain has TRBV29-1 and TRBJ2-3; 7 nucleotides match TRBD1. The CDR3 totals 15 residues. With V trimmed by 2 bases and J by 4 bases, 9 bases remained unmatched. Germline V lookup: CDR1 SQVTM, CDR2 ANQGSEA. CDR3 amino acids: CSVESWQGTADTQYF. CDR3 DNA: TGCAGCGTTGAATCCTGGCAGGGGACAGCAGATACGCAGTATTTT.

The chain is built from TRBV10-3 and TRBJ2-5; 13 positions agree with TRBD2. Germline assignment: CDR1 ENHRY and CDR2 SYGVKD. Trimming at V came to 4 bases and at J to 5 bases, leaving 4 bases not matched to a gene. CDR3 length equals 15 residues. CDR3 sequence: CAISAGLAGAETQYF. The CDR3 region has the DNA TGTGCCATCAGTGCCGGACTAGCGGGGGCGGAGACCCAGTACTTC.

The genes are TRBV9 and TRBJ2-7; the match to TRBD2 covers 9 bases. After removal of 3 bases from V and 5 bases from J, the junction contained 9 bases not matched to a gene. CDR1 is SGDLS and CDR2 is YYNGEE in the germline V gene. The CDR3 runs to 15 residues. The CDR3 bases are TGTGCCAGCAGCGCGCGGGGGGGAAACCGAAACGAGCAGTACTTC. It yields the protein CASSARGGNRNEQYF.

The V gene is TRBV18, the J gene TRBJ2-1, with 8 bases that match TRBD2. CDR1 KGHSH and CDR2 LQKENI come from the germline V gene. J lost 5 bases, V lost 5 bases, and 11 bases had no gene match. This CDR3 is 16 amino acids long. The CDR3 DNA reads TGTGCCAGCTCAACTTTGCGCGGGAGGATAGACAATGAGCAGTTCTTC. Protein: CASSTLRGRIDNEQFF.

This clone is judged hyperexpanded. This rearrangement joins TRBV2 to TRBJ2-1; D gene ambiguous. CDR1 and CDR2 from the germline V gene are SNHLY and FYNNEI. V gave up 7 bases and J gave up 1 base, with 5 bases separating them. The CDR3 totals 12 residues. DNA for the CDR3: TGTGCCAGCACTCGGTCCTACAATGAGCAGTTCTTC. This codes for CASTRSYNEQFF.

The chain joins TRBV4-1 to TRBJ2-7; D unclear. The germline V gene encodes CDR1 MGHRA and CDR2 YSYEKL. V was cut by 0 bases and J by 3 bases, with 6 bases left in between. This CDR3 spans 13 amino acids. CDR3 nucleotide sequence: TGCGCCAGCAGCCAAGATCGACTCTACGAGCAGTACTTC. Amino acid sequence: CASSQDRLYEQYF.

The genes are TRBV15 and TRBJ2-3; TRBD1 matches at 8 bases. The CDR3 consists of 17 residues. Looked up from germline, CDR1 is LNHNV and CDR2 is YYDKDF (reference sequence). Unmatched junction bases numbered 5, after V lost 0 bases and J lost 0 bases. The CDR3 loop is CATSRDGQGRSTDTQYF. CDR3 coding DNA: TGTGCCACCAGCAGAGATGGACAGGGTCGTAGCACAGATACGCAGTATTTT.

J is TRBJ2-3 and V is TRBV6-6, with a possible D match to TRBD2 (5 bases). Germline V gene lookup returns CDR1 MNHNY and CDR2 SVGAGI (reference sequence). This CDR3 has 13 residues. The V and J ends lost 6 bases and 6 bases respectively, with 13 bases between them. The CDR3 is CASRRRYADTQYF. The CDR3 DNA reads TGTGCCAGCAGGAGGAGGTACGCGGATACGCAGTATTTT.

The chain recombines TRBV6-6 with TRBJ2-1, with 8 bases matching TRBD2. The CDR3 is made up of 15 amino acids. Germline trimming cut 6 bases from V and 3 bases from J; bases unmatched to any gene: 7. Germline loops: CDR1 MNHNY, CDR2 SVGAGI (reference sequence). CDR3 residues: CASSSTSGGYNEQFF. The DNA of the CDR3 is TGTGCCAGCAGCTCCACTAGCGGAGGCTACAATGAGCAGTTCTTC.

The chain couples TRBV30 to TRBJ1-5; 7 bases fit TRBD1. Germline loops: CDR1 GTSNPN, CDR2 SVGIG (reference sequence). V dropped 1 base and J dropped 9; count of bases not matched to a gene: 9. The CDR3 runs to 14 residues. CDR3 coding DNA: TGTGCCTGGAGTGAGGGACAGCTATTCGGGCCCCAGCATTTT. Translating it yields CAWSEGQLFGPQHF.

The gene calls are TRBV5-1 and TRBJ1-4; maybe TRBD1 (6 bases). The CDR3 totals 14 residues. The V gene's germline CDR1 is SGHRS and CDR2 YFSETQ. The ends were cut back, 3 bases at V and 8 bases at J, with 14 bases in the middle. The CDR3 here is CASSSSDSPEKLFF. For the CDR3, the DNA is TGCGCCAGCAGCTCGTCGGACAGTCCCGAAAAACTGTTTTTT.

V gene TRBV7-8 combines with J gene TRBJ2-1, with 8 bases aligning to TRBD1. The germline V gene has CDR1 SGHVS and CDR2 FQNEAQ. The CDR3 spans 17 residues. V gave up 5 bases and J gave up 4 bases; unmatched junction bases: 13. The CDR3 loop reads CASSPNPGQGLYNEQFF. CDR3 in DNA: TGTGCCAGCAGCCCAAACCCCGGACAGGGATTATACAATGAGCAGTTCTTC.

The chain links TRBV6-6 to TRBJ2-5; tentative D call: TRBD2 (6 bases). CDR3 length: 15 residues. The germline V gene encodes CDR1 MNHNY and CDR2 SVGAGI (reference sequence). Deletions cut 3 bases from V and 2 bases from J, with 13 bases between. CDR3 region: CASSYGGRGQETQYF. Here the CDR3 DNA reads TGTGCCAGCAGTTATGGAGGGCGCGGGCAAGAGACCCAGTACTTC.

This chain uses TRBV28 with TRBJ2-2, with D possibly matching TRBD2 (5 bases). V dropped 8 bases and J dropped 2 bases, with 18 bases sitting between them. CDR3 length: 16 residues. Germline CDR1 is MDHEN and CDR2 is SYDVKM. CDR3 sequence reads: CASQSGGLLNTGELFF. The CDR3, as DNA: TGTGCCAGCCAATCCGGTGGACTGCTCAACACCGGGGAGCTGTTTTTT.

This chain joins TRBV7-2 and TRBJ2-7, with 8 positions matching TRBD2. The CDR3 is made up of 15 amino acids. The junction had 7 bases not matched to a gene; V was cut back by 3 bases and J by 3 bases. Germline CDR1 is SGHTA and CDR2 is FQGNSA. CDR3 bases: TGTGCCAGCAGCTTGGGGACGACTAGCGTCTACGAGCAGTACTTC. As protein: CASSLGTTSVYEQYF.